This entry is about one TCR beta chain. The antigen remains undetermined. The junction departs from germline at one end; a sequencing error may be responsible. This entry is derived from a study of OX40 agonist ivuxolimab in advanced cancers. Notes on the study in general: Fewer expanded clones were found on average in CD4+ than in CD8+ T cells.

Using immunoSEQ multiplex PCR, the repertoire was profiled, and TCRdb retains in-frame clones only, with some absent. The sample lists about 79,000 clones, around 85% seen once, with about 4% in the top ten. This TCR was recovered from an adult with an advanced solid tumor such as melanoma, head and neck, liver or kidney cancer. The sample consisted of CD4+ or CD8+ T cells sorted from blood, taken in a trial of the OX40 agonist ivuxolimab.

The CDR3 DNA follows: TGTGCCAGCAGATTAGGGGACATTAGCGACGAGCAGTACTTC. Protein product: CASRLGDISDEQYF. The gene calls are TRBV7-9 and TRBJ2-7, with a possible D match to TRBD1 (6 bases). The CDR3 loop spans 14 amino acids. Per germline, CDR1 SEHNR and CDR2 FQNEAQ (reference sequence).